This TCR beta chain was sequenced in a study of T cell responses to AZD1222 COVID-19 vaccine. Study at large: Second-dose intervals near 4 or 12 weeks were combined. Study observations and caveats: CD4 TCRs covered the whole spike, strongest at regions 160-218 and 743-854. Seropositive at baseline were only five or six AZD1222 recipients.

With V trimmed by 6 bases and J by 7 bases, 7 bases remained unmatched. CDR1 is LNHDA, CDR2 SQIVND, per germline (reference sequence). The CDR3 consists of 15 residues. Generated by immunoSEQ multiplex PCR, the TCRdb table keeps only in-frame clones and is missing some. The sample comprises approximately 120,000 clones, about nine tenths of which are singletons, and 4.4% rests with the top ten. In regard to this clone: No antigen is known for it.

The V gene is TRBV19, the J gene TRBJ1-6; 9 nucleotides match TRBD1. This receptor was obtained from an adult in good health. The input for sequencing was peripheral blood, taken on day 0 of AZD1222 vaccination. CDR3 protein: CASSTTGGRNSPLHF. The CDR3 coding sequence is TGTGCCAGTAGCACGACAGGGGGTCGGAATTCACCCCTCCACTTT. Combining the CDR3 with reference TRBV19 and TRBJ1-6 gives the whole variable domain DGGITQSPKYLFRKEGQNVTLSCEQNLNHDAMYWYRQDPGQGLRLIYYSQIVNDFQKGDIAEGYSVSREKKESFPLTVTSAQKNPTAFYLCASSTTGGRNSPLHFGNGTRLTVT.